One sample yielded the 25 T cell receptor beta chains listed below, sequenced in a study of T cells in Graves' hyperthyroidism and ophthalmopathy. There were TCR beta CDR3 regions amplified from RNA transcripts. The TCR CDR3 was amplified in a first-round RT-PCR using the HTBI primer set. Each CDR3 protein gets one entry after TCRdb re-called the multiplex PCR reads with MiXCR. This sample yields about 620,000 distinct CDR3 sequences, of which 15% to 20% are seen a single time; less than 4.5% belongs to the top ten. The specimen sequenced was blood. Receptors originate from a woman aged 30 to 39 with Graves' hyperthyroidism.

The CDR3: CASSLGGAGSTNEKLFF. CDR3 nucleotide sequence: TGTGCCAGCAGCTTAGGAGGAGCCGGATCAACTAATGAAAAACTGTTTTTT. This rearrangement joins TRBV7-9 to TRBJ1-4; D is undetermined. Germline values: CDR1 SEHNR, CDR2 FQNEAQ (reference sequence). This CDR3 has 17 residues. V lost 1 base, J lost 0 bases, and 12 bases lay in between.

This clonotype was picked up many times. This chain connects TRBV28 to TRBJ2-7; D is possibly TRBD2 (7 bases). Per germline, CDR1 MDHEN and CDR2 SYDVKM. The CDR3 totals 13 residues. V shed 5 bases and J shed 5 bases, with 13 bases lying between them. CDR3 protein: CASSRRGGDEQYF. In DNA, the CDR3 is TGTGCCAGCAGTCGCAGGGGAGGGGACGAGCAGTACTTC. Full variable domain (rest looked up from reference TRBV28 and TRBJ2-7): DVKVTQSSRYLVKRTGEKVFLECVQDMDHENMFWYRQDPGLGLRLIYFSYDVKMKEKGDIPEGYSVSREKKERFSLILESASTNQTSMYLCASSRRGGDEQYFGPGTRLTVT.

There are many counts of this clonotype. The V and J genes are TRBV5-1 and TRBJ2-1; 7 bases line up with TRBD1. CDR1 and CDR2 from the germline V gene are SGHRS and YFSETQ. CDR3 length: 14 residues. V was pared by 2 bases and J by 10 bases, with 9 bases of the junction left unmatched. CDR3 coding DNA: TGCGCCAGCAGCTTCCAACAGGGGACGAGCGAGCAGTTCTTC. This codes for CASSFQQGTSEQFF. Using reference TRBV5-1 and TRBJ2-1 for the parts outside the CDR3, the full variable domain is KAGVTQTPRYLIKTRGQQVTLSCSPISGHRSVSWYQQTPGQGLQFLFEYFSETQRNKGNFPGRFSGRQFSNSRSEMNVSTLELGDSALYLCASSFQQGTSEQFFGPGTRLTVL.

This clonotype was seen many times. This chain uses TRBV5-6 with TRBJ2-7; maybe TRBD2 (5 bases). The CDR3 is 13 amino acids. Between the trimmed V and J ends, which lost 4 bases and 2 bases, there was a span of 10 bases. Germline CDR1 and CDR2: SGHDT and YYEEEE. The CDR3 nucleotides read TGTGCCAGCAGCCCGAGGGCTCCCTACGAGCAGTACTTC. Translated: CASSPRAPYEQYF.

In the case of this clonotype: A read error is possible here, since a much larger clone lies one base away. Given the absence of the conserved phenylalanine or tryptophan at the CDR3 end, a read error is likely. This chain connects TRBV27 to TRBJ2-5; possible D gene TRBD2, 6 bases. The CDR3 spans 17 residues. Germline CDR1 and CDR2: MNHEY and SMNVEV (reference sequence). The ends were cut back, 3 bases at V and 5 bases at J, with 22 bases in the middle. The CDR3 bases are TGTGCCAGCAGTTTGGGGCCAGAGACTAGTCTCGGGGAGACCCAGTACCTC. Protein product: CASSLGPETSLGETQYL.

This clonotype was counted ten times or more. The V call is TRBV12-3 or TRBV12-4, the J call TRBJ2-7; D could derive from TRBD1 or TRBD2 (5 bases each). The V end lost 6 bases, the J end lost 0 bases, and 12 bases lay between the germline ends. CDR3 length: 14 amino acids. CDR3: CASRRGSGSYEQYF. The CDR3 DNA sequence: TGTGCCAGCAGGAGGGGAAGTGGCTCCTACGAGCAGTACTTC.

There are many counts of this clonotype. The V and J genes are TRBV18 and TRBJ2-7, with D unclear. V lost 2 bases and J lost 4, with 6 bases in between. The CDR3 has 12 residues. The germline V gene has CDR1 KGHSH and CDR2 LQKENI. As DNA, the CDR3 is TGTGCCAGCTCACCAGACGAGTACGAGCAGTACTTC. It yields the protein CASSPDEYEQYF.

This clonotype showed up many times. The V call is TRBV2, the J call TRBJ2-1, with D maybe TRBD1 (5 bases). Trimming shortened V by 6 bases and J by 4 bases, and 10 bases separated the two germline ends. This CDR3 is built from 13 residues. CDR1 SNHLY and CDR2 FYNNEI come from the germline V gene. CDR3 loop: CASRWGEYNEQFF. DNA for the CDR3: TGTGCCAGCAGGTGGGGCGAGTACAATGAGCAGTTCTTC.

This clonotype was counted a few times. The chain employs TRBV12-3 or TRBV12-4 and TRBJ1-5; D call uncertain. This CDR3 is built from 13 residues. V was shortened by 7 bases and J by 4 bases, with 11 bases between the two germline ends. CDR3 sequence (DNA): TGTGCCAGCACCTCCGGGTGGAATCAGCCCCAGCATTTT. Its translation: CASTSGWNQPQHF.

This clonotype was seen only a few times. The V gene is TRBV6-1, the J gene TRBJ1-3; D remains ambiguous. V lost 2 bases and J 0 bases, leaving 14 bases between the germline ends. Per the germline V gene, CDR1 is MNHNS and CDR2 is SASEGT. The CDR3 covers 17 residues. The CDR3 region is CASSEQHLTNSGNTIYF. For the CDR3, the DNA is TGTGCCAGCAGTGAACAACACCTAACCAACTCTGGAAACACCATATATTTT.

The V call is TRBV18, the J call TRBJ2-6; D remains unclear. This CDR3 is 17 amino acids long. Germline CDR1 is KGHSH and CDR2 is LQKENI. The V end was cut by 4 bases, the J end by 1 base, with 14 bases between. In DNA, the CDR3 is TGTGCCAGCTCACACTCTCTAGTTGGGTCTGGGGCCAACGTCCTGACTTTC. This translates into CASSHSLVGSGANVLTF.

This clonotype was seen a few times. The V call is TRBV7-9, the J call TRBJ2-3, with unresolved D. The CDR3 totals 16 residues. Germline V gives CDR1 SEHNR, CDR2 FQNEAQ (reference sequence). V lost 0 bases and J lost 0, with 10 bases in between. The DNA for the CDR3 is TGTGCCAGCAGCTTAGCCTATATGGACAGCACAGATACGCAGTATTTT. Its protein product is CASSLAYMDSTDTQYF.

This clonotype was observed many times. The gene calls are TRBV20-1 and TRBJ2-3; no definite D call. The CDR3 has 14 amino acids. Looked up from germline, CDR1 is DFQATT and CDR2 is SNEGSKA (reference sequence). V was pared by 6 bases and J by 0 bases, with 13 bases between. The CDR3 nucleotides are TGCAGTGCCCCCGTGTTCGACAGCACAGATACGCAGTATTTT. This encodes CSAPVFDSTDTQYF.

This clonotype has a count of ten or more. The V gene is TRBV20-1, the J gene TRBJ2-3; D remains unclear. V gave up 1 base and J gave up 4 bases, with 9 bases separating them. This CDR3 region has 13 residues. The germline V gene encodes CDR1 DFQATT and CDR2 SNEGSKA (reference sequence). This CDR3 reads CSARGGGADTQYF. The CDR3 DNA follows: TGCAGTGCTAGAGGGGGTGGCGCAGATACGCAGTATTTT.

The CDR3, as DNA: TGCATCCCAGCTGACAGACAGAACTATGGCTACACCTTC. Amino acid sequence: CIPADRQNYGYTF. V and J are TRBV20-1 and TRBJ1-2; possible D gene TRBD1, 5 bases. Germline CDR1 and CDR2: DFQATT and SNEGSKA (reference sequence). The CDR3 is made up of 13 amino acids.

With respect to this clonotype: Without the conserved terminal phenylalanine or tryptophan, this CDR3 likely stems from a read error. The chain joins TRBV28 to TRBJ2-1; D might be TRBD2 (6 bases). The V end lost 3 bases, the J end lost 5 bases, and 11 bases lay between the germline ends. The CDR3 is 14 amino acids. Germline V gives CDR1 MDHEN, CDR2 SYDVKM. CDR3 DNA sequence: TGTGCCAGCAGTTTGGGAGCGGGCCACAATGAGCAGTTCCTC. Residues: CASSLGAGHNEQFL.

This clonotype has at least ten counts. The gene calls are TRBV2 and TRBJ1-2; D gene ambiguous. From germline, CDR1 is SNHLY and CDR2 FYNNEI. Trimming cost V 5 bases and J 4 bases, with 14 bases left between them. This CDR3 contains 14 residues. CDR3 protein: CASSSDKPGYGYTF. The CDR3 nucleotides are TGTGCCAGCAGTTCGGATAAACCGGGCTATGGCTACACCTTC.

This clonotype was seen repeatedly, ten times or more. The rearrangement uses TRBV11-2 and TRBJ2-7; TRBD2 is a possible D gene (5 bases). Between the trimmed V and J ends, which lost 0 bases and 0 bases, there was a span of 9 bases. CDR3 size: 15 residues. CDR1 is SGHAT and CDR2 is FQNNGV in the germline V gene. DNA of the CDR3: TGTGCCAGCAGCTTAGATCGGACTGTCTCCTACGAGCAGTACTTC. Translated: CASSLDRTVSYEQYF.

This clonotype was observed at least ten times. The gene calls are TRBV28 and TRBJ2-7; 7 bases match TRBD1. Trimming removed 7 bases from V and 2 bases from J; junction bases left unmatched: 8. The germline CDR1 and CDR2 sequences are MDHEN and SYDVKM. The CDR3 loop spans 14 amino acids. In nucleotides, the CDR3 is TGTGCCAGCACCTTCCGGGACAGTACCTACGAGCAGTACTTC. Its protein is CASTFRDSTYEQYF.

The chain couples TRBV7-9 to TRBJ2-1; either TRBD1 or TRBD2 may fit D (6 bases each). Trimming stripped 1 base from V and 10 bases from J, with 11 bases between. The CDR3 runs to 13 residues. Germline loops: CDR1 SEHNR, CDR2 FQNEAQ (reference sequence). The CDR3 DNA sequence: TGTGCCAGCAGCTTAGTTCGGGGGCGGGAGCAGTTCTTC. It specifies CASSLVRGREQFF.

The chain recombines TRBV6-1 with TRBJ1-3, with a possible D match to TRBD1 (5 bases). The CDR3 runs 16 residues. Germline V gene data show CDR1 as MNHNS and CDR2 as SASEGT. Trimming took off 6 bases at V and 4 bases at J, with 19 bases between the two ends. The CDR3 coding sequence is TGTGCCAGCAGCCTTCAACTTGGGGCGTCGGGAAACACCATATATTTT. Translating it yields CASSLQLGASGNTIYF.

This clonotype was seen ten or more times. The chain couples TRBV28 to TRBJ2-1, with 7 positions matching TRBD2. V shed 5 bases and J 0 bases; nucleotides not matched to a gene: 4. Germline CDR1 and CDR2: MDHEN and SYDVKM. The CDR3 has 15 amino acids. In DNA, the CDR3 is TGTGCCAGCAGTACAAGCGGGACCTCCTACAATGAGCAGTTCTTC. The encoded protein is CASSTSGTSYNEQFF.

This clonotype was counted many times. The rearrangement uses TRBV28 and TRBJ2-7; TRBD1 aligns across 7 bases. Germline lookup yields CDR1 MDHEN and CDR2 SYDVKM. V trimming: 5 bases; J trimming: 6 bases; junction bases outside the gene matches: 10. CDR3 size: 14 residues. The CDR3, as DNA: TGTGCCAGCAGTAACAGGGGAAGCGAGGGCGAGCAGTACTTC. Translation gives CASSNRGSEGEQYF.

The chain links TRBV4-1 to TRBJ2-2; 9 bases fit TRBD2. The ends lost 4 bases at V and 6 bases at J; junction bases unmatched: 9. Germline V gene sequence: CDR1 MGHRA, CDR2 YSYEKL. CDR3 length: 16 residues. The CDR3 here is CASSLSGTSRAGELFF. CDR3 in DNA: TGCGCCAGCAGCCTATCCGGGACTAGCCGCGCCGGGGAGCTGTTTTTT.

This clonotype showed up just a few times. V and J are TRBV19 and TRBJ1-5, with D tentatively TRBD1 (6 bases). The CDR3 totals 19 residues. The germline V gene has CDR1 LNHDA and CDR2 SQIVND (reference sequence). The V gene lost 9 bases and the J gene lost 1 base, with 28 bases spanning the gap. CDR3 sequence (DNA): TGTGCCAGGCCAATCGGGGGAAAAGGGGGGTTTGTCAGCAATCAGCCCCAGCATTTT. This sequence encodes CARPIGGKGGFVSNQPQHF.